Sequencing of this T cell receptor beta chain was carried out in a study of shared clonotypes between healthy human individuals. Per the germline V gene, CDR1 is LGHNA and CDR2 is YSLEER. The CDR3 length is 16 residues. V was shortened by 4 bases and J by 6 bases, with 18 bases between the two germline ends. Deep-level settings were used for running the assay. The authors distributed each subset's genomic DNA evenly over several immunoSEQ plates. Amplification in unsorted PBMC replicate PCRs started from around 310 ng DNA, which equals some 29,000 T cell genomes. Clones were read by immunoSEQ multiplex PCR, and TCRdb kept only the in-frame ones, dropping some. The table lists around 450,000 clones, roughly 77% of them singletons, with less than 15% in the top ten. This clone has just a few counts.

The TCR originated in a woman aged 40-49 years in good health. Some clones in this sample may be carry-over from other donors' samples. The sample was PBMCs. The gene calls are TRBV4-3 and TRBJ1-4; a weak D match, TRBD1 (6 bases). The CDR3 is CASSPGAGTDDEKLFF. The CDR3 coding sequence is TGCGCCAGCAGCCCAGGGGCAGGGACGGACGATGAAAAACTGTTTTTT.